Listed below are T cell receptor beta chains from one sample, sequenced in a study of blood T cell repertoires in COVID-19. Clones were read by immunoSEQ multiplex PCR, and TCRdb kept only the in-frame ones, dropping some. Of 130,000 to 150,000 clones in the sample, 75% to 85% were seen once. Source material: peripheral blood. Receptors were obtained from a woman in her 70s with COVID-19, enrolled during active disease. The CDR3 runs from the conserved cysteine through the conserved F or W. A D gene is named only where the DNA matches it firmly. Not all rows give a size; the values are once, few, many and, for expanded clones, a class.

v_gene: TRBV23-1
abundance: .
d_gene: TRBD1
j_gene: TRBJ2-7
CDR3aa: CASSQSLGQDHYEQYF
CDR3nt: TGCGCCAGCAGTCAATCTCTAGGACAGGATCACTACGAGCAGTACTTC

v_gene: TRBV19
abundance: .
d_gene: TRBD1
j_gene: TRBJ1-1
CDR3aa: CASNDREWTEAFF
CDR3nt: TGTGCCAGTAATGACAGGGAGTGGACTGAAGCTTTCTTT

v_gene: TRBV18
abundance: .
d_gene: TRBD1
j_gene: TRBJ1-2
CDR3aa: CASSPSPGTAGGGYTF
CDR3nt: TGTGCCAGCTCACCAAGTCCCGGGACAGCCGGCGGAGGCTACACCTTC

v_gene: TRBV28
abundance: .
d_gene: TRBD1
j_gene: TRBJ2-6
CDR3aa: CASSFSGGGRGANVLTF
CDR3nt: TGTGCCAGCAGTTTTTCAGGGGGCGGGCGTGGGGCCAACGTCCTGACTTTC

v_gene: TRBV5-1
abundance: .
d_gene: .
j_gene: TRBJ2-2
CDR3aa: CASSLGRGRAELFF
CDR3nt: TGCGCCAGCAGCTTGGGGAGGGGGCGCGCGGAGCTGTTTTTT

v_gene: TRBV2
abundance: .
d_gene: TRBD1
j_gene: TRBJ2-1
CDR3aa: CASNRDRGYNEQFF
CDR3nt: TGTGCCAGCAACCGGGACAGGGGATACAATGAGCAGTTCTTC

v_gene: TRBV6-6
abundance: .
d_gene: TRBD1
j_gene: TRBJ1-2
CDR3aa: CASSSLTGNYGYTF
CDR3nt: TGTGCCAGCAGTTCCCTGACAGGGAACTATGGCTACACCTTC

v_gene: TRBV6-5
abundance: .
d_gene: .
j_gene: TRBJ1-4
CDR3aa: CASSPFRATNEKLFF
CDR3nt: TGTGCCAGCAGCCCGTTCAGGGCAACTAATGAAAAACTGTTTTTT

v_gene: TRBV3-1/TRBV3-2
abundance: .
d_gene: .
j_gene: TRBJ2-1
CDR3aa: CASSQGTLASPFF
CDR3nt: TGTGCCAGCAGCCAAGGGACTTTGGCTAGTCCGTTCTTC

v_gene: TRBV7-3
abundance: .
d_gene: .
j_gene: TRBJ2-1
CDR3aa: CASSPNPSGDNEQFF
CDR3nt: TGTGCCAGCAGCCCCAACCCATCGGGGGACAATGAGCAGTTCTTC

v_gene: TRBV5-1
abundance: .
d_gene: TRBD1
j_gene: TRBJ2-1
CDR3aa: CASSLGDRDNEQFF
CDR3nt: TGCGCCAGCAGCTTGGGAGACAGGGACAATGAGCAGTTCTTC

v_gene: TRBV6-5
abundance: .
d_gene: TRBD1
j_gene: TRBJ1-6
CDR3aa: CASRPGQGYSPLHF
CDR3nt: TGTGCCAGCAGGCCGGGACAGGGTTATTCACCCCTCCACTTT

v_gene: TRBV10-3
abundance: .
d_gene: TRBD1
j_gene: TRBJ1-6
CDR3aa: CATRDRDTLNSPLHF
CDR3nt: TGTGCCACCCGGGACAGGGATACATTAAATTCACCCCTCCACTTT

v_gene: TRBV29-1
abundance: once
d_gene: .
j_gene: TRBJ2-4
CDR3aa: CSVGTGSAKNIQYF
CDR3nt: TGCAGCGTCGGCACAGGGTCGGCCAAAAACATTCAGTACTTC

v_gene: TRBV30
abundance: .
d_gene: .
j_gene: TRBJ1-2
CDR3aa: CAWSVHWSYYGYTF
CDR3nt: TGTGCCTGGAGTGTACATTGGTCTTACTATGGCTACACCTTC

v_gene: TRBV19
abundance: .
d_gene: TRBD1
j_gene: TRBJ1-1
CDR3aa: CASSKRQGGLEAFF
CDR3nt: TGTGCCAGTAGTAAAAGACAGGGGGGTTTAGAAGCTTTCTTT

v_gene: TRBV10-3
abundance: .
d_gene: .
j_gene: TRBJ2-7
CDR3aa: CAISPSGDQRYF
CDR3nt: TGTGCCATCAGCCCGAGCGGCGATCAGAGGTACTTC

v_gene: TRBV18
abundance: .
d_gene: TRBD1
j_gene: TRBJ1-1
CDR3aa: CASSGQGRTEAFF
CDR3nt: TGTGCCAGCTCGGGACAGGGGCGCACTGAAGCTTTCTTT

v_gene: TRBV7-9
abundance: .
d_gene: .
j_gene: TRBJ1-1
CDR3aa: CASSLGVGMGTEAFF
CDR3nt: TGTGCCAGCAGCTTAGGTGTCGGGATGGGCACTGAAGCTTTCTTT

v_gene: TRBV24-1
abundance: few
d_gene: .
j_gene: TRBJ1-3
CDR3aa: CATSDKRNTIYF
CDR3nt: TGTGCCACCAGTGATAAGCGAAACACCATATATTTT

v_gene: TRBV2
abundance: .
d_gene: TRBD1
j_gene: TRBJ1-2
CDR3aa: CASSPGQGGYGYTF
CDR3nt: TGTGCCAGCAGTCCCGGACAGGGTGGGTATGGCTACACCTTC

v_gene: TRBV30
abundance: few
d_gene: .
j_gene: TRBJ2-1
CDR3aa: CAWSGLSEQFF
CDR3nt: TGTGCCTGGAGTGGCTTGAGCGAGCAGTTCTTC

v_gene: TRBV5-1
abundance: .
d_gene: TRBD1
j_gene: TRBJ2-2
CDR3aa: CASSSGTGADGELFF
CDR3nt: TGCGCCAGCAGCTCCGGGACAGGGGCGGACGGGGAGCTGTTTTTT

v_gene: TRBV7-9
abundance: .
d_gene: .
j_gene: TRBJ2-7
CDR3aa: CASSLTGQFSYEQYF
CDR3nt: TGTGCCAGCAGCCTGACAGGACAGTTCTCCTACGAGCAGTACTTC

v_gene: TRBV5-1
abundance: .
d_gene: TRBD1
j_gene: TRBJ2-7
CDR3aa: CASSYIPTGGYEQYF
CDR3nt: TGCGCCAGCAGCTACATACCTACAGGGGGCTACGAGCAGTACTTC

v_gene: TRBV6-5
abundance: .
d_gene: TRBD1
j_gene: TRBJ1-6
CDR3aa: CASKRQGWAPLHF
CDR3nt: TGTGCCAGCAAAAGACAGGGGTGGGCACCCCTCCACTTT

v_gene: TRBV7-2
abundance: .
d_gene: .
j_gene: TRBJ2-7
CDR3aa: CASSLVLLYEQYF
CDR3nt: TGTGCCAGCAGCTTAGTCCTACTCTACGAGCAGTACTTC

v_gene: TRBV30
abundance: .
d_gene: TRBD1
j_gene: TRBJ1-6
CDR3aa: CAWRLTGGRSPLHF
CDR3nt: TGTGCCTGGAGGTTGACAGGGGGCAGGTCACCCCTCCACTTT

v_gene: TRBV30
abundance: .
d_gene: .
j_gene: TRBJ1-1
CDR3aa: CAWKIRNTEAFF
CDR3nt: TGTGCCTGGAAAATCAGGAACACTGAAGCTTTCTTT

v_gene: TRBV5-1
abundance: .
d_gene: TRBD1
j_gene: TRBJ2-7
CDR3aa: CASSSGQGTDQYF
CDR3nt: TGCGCCAGCAGCTCCGGACAGGGTACCGATCAGTACTTC

v_gene: TRBV18
abundance: .
d_gene: TRBD1
j_gene: TRBJ1-1
CDR3aa: CASSLQGATEAFF
CDR3nt: TGTGCCAGCTCTCTCCAGGGGGCCACTGAAGCTTTCTTT

v_gene: TRBV25-1
abundance: .
d_gene: .
j_gene: TRBJ1-5
CDR3aa: CASSESDQPQHF
CDR3nt: TGTGCCAGCAGTGAATCCGATCAGCCCCAGCATTTT

v_gene: TRBV5-1
abundance: once
d_gene: TRBD1
j_gene: TRBJ2-7
CDR3aa: CASSTGQGFLRTYEQYF
CDR3nt: TGCGCCAGCAGTACGGGACAGGGTTTTTTACGAACCTACGAGCAGTACTTC

v_gene: TRBV19
abundance: .
d_gene: TRBD1
j_gene: TRBJ1-1
CDR3aa: CASTGSQGYTEAFF
CDR3nt: TGTGCCAGCACCGGCTCACAGGGGTACACTGAAGCTTTCTTT

v_gene: TRBV14
abundance: .
d_gene: TRBD1
j_gene: TRBJ1-1
CDR3aa: CASSHRTGRNTEAFF
CDR3nt: TGTGCCAGCAGCCACCGGACAGGTCGGAACACTGAAGCTTTCTTT

v_gene: TRBV6-2/TRBV6-3
abundance: .
d_gene: TRBD2
j_gene: TRBJ2-3
CDR3aa: CASSYTLTSVSTDTQYF
CDR3nt: TGTGCCAGCAGTTACACCCTCACTAGCGTTAGCACAGATACGCAGTATTTT

v_gene: TRBV18
abundance: few
d_gene: TRBD1
j_gene: TRBJ2-3
CDR3aa: CASSPLQGTGGSDTQYF
CDR3nt: TGTGCCAGCTCACCCCTGCAGGGGACAGGGGGATCAGATACGCAGTATTTT

v_gene: TRBV9
abundance: .
d_gene: .
j_gene: TRBJ2-3
CDR3aa: CASSPQSLVTDTQYF
CDR3nt: TGTGCCAGCAGCCCCCAGAGTCTAGTAACAGATACGCAGTATTTT

v_gene: TRBV9
abundance: .
d_gene: .
j_gene: TRBJ1-1
CDR3aa: CASSVDRLNTEAFF
CDR3nt: TGTGCCAGCAGCGTAGACAGGCTGAACACTGAAGCTTTCTTT

v_gene: TRBV7-9
abundance: .
d_gene: .
j_gene: TRBJ2-7
CDR3aa: CASSNAWRGQLSYEQYF
CDR3nt: TGTGCCAGCAGCAACGCTTGGCGCGGACAGTTATCCTACGAGCAGTACTTC

v_gene: TRBV24-1
abundance: .
d_gene: TRBD1
j_gene: TRBJ1-5
CDR3aa: CATSGQGMNQPQHF
CDR3nt: TGTGCCACATCCGGACAGGGGATGAATCAGCCCCAGCATTTT

v_gene: TRBV10-3
abundance: once
d_gene: .
j_gene: TRBJ2-1
CDR3aa: CAIRPPGQLYNEQFF
CDR3nt: TGTGCCATCAGACCGCCGGGACAACTATACAATGAGCAGTTCTTC